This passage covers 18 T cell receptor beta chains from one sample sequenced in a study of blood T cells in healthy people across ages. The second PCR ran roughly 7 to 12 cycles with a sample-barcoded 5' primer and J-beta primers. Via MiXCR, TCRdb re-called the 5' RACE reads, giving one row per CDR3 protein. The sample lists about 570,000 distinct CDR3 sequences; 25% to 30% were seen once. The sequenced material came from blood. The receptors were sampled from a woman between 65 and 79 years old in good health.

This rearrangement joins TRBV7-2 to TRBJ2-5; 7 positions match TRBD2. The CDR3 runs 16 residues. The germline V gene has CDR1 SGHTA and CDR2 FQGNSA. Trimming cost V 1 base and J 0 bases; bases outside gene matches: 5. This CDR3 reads CASSLGGTNYQETQYF. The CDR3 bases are TGTGCCAGCAGCTTAGGAGGGACTAACTACCAAGAGACCCAGTACTTC.

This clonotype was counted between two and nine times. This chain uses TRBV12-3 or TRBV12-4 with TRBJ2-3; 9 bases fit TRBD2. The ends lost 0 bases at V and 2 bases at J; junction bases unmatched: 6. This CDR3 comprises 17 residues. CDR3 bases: TGTGCCAGCAGTTTAGCTAGCGGGGGATTTGTCACAGATACGCAGTATTTT. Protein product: CASSLASGGFVTDTQYF.

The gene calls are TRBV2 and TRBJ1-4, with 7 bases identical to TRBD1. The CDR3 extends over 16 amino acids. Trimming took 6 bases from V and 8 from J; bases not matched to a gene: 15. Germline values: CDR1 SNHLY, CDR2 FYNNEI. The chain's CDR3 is CASSSGRQARGEKLFF. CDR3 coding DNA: TGTGCCAGCAGCTCCGGAAGACAGGCCAGGGGGGAAAAACTGTTTTTT.

In nucleotides, the CDR3 is TGTGCCTGGAGTATGGCGGCCGACTATGGCTACACCTTC. Translating it yields CAWSMAADYGYTF. V usage is TRBV30 and J usage is TRBJ1-2; D remains ambiguous. Germline CDR1 GTSNPN, CDR2 SVGIG (reference sequence). This CDR3 spans 13 amino acids. V was pared by 2 bases and J by 3 bases, with 10 bases between.

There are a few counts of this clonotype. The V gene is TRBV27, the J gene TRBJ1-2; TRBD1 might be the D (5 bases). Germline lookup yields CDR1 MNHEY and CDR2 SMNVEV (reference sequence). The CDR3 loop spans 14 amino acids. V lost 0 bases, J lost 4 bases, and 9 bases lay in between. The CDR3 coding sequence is TGTGCCAGCAGTTTATCCACAGGAGCCTATGGCTACACCTTC. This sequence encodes CASSLSTGAYGYTF.

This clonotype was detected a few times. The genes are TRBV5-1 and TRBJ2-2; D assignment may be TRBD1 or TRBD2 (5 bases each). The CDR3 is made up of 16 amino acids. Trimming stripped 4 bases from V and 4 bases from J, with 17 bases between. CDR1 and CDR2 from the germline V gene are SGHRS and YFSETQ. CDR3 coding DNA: TGCGCCAGCAGCCCACGGGACGTCCGTTCCACCGGGGAGCTGTTTTTT. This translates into CASSPRDVRSTGELFF.

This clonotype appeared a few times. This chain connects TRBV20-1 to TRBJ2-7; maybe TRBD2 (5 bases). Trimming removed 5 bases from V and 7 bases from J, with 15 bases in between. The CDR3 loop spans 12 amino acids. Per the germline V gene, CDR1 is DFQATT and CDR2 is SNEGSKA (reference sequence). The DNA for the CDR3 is TGCAGTGCTCGAAGCGGATCCAGGGAGCAGTACTTC. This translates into CSARSGSREQYF.

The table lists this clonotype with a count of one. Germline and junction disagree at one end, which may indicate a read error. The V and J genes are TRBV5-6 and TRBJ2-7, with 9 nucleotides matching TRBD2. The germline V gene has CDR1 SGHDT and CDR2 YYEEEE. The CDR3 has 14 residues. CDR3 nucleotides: TGTGCCAGCAGCTTGCTTGGGACTAGCTCCTCCAGGGACTTC. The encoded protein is CASSLLGTSSSRDF.

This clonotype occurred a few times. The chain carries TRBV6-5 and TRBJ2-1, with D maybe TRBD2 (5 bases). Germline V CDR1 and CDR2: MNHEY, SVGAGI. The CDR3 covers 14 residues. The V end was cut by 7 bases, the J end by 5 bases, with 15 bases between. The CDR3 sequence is CASKASGLHNEQFF. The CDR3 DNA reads TGTGCCAGCAAGGCCAGCGGCCTCCACAATGAGCAGTTCTTC.

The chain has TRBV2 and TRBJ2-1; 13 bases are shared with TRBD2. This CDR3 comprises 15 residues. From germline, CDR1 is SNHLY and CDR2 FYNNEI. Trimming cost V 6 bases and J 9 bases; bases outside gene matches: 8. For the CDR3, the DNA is TGTGCCAGCAGGGAACTAGCGGGGGGGCAACTTGAGCAGTTCTTC. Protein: CASRELAGGQLEQFF.

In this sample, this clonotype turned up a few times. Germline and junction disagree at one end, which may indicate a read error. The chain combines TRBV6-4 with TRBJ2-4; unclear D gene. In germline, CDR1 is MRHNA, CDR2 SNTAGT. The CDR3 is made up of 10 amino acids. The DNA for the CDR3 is TGTGCCAACAGTCAAGACATTCAGTACTTC. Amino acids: CANSQDIQYF.

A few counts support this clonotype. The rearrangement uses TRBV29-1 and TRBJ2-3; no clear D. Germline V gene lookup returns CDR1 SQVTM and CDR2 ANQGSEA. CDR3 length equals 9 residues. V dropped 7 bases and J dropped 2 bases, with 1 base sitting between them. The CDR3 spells CSATDTQYF. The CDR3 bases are TGCAGCGCCACAGATACGCAGTATTTT.

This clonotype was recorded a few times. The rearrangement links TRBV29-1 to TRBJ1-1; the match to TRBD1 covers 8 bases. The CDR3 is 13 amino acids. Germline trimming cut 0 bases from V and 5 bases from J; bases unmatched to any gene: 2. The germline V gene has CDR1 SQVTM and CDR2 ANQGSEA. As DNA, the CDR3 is TGCAGCGTTGAAGACGGACAGGGAACTGAAGCTTTCTTT. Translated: CSVEDGQGTEAFF.

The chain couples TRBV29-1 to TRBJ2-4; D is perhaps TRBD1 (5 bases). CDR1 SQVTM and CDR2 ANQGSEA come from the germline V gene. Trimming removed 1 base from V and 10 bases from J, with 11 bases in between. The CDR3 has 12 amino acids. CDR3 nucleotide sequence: TGCAGCGTTGAAGGTCCAGACAGTATTCAGTACTTC. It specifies CSVEGPDSIQYF.

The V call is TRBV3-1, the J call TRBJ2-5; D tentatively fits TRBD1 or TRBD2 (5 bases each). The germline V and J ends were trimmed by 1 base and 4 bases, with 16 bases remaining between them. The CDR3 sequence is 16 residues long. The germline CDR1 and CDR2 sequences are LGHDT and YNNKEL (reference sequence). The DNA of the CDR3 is TGTGCCAGCAGCCAAGGAGTAAACGGGGCGATAGAGACCCAGTACTTC. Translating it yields CASSQGVNGAIETQYF.

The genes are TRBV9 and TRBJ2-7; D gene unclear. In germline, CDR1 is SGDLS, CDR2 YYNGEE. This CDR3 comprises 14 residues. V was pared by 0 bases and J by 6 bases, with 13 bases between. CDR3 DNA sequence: TGTGCCAGCAGCGTAGCAAGTGGGGTGGGCGAGCAGTACTTC. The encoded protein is CASSVASGVGEQYF.

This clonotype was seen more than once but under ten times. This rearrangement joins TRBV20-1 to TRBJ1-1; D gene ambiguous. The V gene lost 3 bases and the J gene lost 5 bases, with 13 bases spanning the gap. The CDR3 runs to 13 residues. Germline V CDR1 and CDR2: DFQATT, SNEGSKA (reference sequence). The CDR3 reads CSASGLGGTEAFF. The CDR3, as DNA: TGCAGTGCTAGTGGTCTTGGTGGGACTGAAGCTTTCTTT.

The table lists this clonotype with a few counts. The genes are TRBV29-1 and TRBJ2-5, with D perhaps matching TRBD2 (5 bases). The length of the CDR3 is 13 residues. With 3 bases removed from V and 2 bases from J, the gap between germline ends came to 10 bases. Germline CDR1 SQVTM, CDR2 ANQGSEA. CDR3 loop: CSVEASQQETQYF. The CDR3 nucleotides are TGCAGCGTTGAGGCTAGCCAGCAAGAGACCCAGTACTTC.